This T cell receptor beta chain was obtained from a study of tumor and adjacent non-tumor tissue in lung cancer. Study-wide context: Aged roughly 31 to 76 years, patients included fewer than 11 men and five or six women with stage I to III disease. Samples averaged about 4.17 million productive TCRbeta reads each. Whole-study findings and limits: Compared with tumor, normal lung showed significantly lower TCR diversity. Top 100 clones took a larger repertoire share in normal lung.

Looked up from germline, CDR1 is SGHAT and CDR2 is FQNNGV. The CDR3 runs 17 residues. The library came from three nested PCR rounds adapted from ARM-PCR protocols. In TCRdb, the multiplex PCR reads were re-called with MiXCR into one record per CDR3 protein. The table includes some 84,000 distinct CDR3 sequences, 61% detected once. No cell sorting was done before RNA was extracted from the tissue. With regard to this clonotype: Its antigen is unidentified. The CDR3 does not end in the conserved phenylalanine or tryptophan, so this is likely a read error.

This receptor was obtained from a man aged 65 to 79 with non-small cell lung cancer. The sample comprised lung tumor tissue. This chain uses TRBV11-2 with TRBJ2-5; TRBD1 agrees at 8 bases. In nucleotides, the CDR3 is TGCGCCAGCAGCTCGCGCGGACAGGGAAAGCGGCAAGGGACCCAGTACATC. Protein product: CASSSRGQGKRQGTQYI.